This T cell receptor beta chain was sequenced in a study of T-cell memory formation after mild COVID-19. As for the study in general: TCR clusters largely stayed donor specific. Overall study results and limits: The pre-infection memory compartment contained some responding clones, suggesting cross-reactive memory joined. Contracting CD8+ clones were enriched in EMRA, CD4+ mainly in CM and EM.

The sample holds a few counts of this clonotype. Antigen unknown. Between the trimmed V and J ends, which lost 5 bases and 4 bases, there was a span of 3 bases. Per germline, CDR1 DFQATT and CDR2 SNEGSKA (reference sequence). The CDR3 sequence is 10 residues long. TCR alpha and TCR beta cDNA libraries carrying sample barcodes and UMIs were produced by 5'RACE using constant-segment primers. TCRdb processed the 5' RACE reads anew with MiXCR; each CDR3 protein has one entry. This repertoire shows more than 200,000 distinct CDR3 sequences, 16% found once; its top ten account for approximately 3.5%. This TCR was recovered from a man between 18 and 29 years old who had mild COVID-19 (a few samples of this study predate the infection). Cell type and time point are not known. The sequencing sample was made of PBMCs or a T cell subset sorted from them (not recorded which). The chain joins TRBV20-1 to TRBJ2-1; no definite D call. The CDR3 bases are TGCAGTGCTCGGTACAATGAGCAGTTCTTC. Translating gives CSARYNEQFF.